These T cell receptor beta chains were read from a single sample in a study of T cell responses to AZD1222 COVID-19 vaccine. TCRdb's table, derived via immunoSEQ multiplex PCR, lists solely in-frame clones and lacks some. The table shows under 150,000 clones, with approximately 87% occurring only once. The starting material was peripheral blood, obtained 28 days after the second AZD1222 dose. Source of these receptors: an adult who received the AZD1222 COVID-19 vaccine. Each CDR3 is given with its conserved first and last residue. The order of the fields is clone size, D gene, V gene, J gene, CDR3 DNA, CDR3 protein. The D gene is left open where the match is weak. Clone size is stated in some rows and not others, as once, few, many or a class when expanded.

>-|-|TRBV2|TRBJ1-6
TGTGCCAGCACGGGTGGAGCGGCCCTCCACTTT
CASTGGAALHF
>-|-|TRBV27|TRBJ1-3
TGTGCCAGCAGTTCCGGGGGGCTCGCTGGAAACACCATATATTTT
CASSSGGLAGNTIYF
>-|-|TRBV3-1/TRBV3-2|TRBJ1-1
TGTGCCAGCAGCCAAGATGGATCGGGCACTGAAGCTTTCTTT
CASSQDGSGTEAFF
>-|-|TRBV27|TRBJ1-5
TGTGCCAGCAGTTTACTAGGGGTAGATCAGCCCCAGCATTTT
CASSLLGVDQPQHF
>once|-|TRBV29-1|TRBJ1-1
TGCAGCTCCCGGGCTTACCCGGGCAACACTGAAGCTTTCTTT
CSSRAYPGNTEAFF
>once|TRBD1|TRBV18|TRBJ1-4
TGTGCCAGCTCACCCCGGACAGGGAATGAAAAACTGTTTTTT
CASSPRTGNEKLFF
>once|TRBD1|TRBV6-5|TRBJ1-6
TGTGCCAGCACCCTGACAGGGCGGAATTCACCCCTCCACTTT
CASTLTGRNSPLHF
>-|TRBD1|TRBV5-5|TRBJ1-5
TGTGCCAGCAGCTTGGATACAGGGGGCGCGTCCAGCAATCAGCCCCAGCATTTT
CASSLDTGGASSNQPQHF
>-|-|TRBV15|TRBJ1-2
TGTGCCACCAGCAGATTCCAGGGCGATGGCTACACCTTC
CATSRFQGDGYTF
>-|-|TRBV7-9|TRBJ1-4
TGTGCCAGCAGCTTAAATACCGGGACCGCGGGTGAAAAACTGTTTTTT
CASSLNTGTAGEKLFF
>-|-|TRBV6-5|TRBJ1-6
TGTGCCAGCATTGCCGGCCGGACAAACAATTCACCCCTCCACTTT
CASIAGRTNNSPLHF
>-|-|TRBV29-1|TRBJ1-2
TGCAGCGTTGAGTCTGGGGCAACATCTCACGGCTACACCTTC
CSVESGATSHGYTF
>-|TRBD1|TRBV5-5|TRBJ2-5
TGTGCCAGCAGCTGGAGGACAGGGGAAGAGACCCAGTACTTC
CASSWRTGEETQYF
>-|-|TRBV6-5|TRBJ1-4
TGTGCCAGCAGTTACTCGAATCCTGCAACTAATGAAAAACTGTTTTTT
CASSYSNPATNEKLFF
>-|-|TRBV7-2|TRBJ2-2
TGTGCCAGCAGGCGACAGGACACCGGGGAGCTGTTTTTT
CASRRQDTGELFF
>many|TRBD2|TRBV4-3|TRBJ2-3
TGCGCCAGCAGCCAAGGAGGACTTAGCGGGAACACAGATACGCAGTATTTT
CASSQGGLSGNTDTQYF
>-|-|TRBV28|TRBJ1-2
TGTGCCAGCACAACGGGGGGGCAAGACTATGGCTACACCTTC
CASTTGGQDYGYTF
>-|TRBD1|TRBV29-1|TRBJ1-5
TGCAGCGTTGGTAGCAGGGGGATCAATCAGCCCCAGCATTTT
CSVGSRGINQPQHF
>-|-|TRBV6-5|TRBJ1-4
TGTGCCAGCAGCCTCCGCGGGCCGCCGAATGAACTGTTTTTT
CASSLRGPPNELFF
>few|-|TRBV18|TRBJ2-2
TGTGCCAGCTCACCGATTCGGGTTTTATCGGGACTTATGAACACCGGGGAGCTGTTTTTT
CASSPIRVLSGLMNTGELFF
>-|TRBD2|TRBV14|TRBJ2-2
TGTGCCAGCAGCCAGGGTTTAGGTGGCGGGAGATTGACCGGGGAGCTGTTTTTT
CASSQGLGGGRLTGELFF
>-|TRBD2|TRBV10-3|TRBJ2-3
TGTGCCATCCGGACGGGGGGGGGCACAGATACGCAGTATTTT
CAIRTGGGTDTQYF
>-|TRBD2|TRBV27|TRBJ2-1
TGTGCCAGCGGTTTGGGACTAGCGGGAGCACATGAGCAGTTCTTC
CASGLGLAGAHEQFF
>-|-|TRBV9|TRBJ2-1
TGTGCCAGCAGCCCACTAGGGAGACACCTGTTCTTC
CASSPLGRHLFF
>-|TRBD1|TRBV18|TRBJ2-5
TGTGCCAGCTCACCGAATGTCGGACAGGAAGAGACCCAGTACTTC
CASSPNVGQEETQYF
>once|-|TRBV2|TRBJ2-7
TGTGCCAGCAGTGGGGGGACACCTCTCGAGCAGTACTTC
CASSGGTPLEQYF
>-|-|TRBV5-6|TRBJ1-5
TGTGCCAGCAGCTTGAATTTGAACAATCAGCCCCAGCATTTT
CASSLNLNNQPQHF
>-|TRBD2|TRBV5-5|TRBJ2-1
TGTGCCAGCAGCTTGGGCCTAGCGGGGTACAATGAGCAGTTCTTC
CASSLGLAGYNEQFF
>-|-|TRBV9|TRBJ2-1
TGTGCCAGCAGCGTAGAAGGGTACGGTGAGCAGTTCTTC
CASSVEGYGEQFF
>-|TRBD1|TRBV6-2/TRBV6-3|TRBJ2-1
TGTGCCAGCACCCCGGGACAGAACAATGAGCAGTTCTTC
CASTPGQNNEQFF
>-|-|TRBV19|TRBJ1-2
TGTGCCAGTAGTCAAATGACAGGACCTATGAGGTACACCTTC
CASSQMTGPMRYTF
>-|-|TRBV6-6|TRBJ1-2
TGTGCCAGCAGTTCAGACTACGGAGCTTCCTATGGCTACACCTTC
CASSSDYGASYGYTF
>-|TRBD1|TRBV19|TRBJ1-5
TGTGCCAGTTCCCGAGGGACAGGCAACAATCAGCCCCAGCATTTT
CASSRGTGNNQPQHF
>-|-|TRBV24-1|TRBJ2-2
TGTGCCACCAGTGATCCACGACACAACACCGGGGAGCTGTTTTTT
CATSDPRHNTGELFF